The clone carrying this T cell receptor beta chain was seen just once. What it binds is not known. The data were taken from a study of shared clonotypes between healthy human individuals. Study results and limitations: Generation probability values for non-shared clonotypes were lower than those for clonotypes shared by all four donors. In a few donors, about 5% of naive CD4 clonotypes appeared in common.

CD45RO-negative, CCR7-selected cells formed the naive CD8 fraction, which excluded terminally differentiated effector memory CD45RA+ cells. The repertoire was sequenced with immunoSEQ multiplex PCR; TCRdb's copy has only in-frame clones and lacks some. Of about 800,000 clones in the sample, about 96% are singletons; the top ten hold about 0.25%. Germline V CDR1 and CDR2: MDHEN, SYDVKM. The V end lost 10 bases, the J end lost 6 bases, and 22 bases lay between the germline ends. The CDR3 runs 15 residues. This chain links TRBV28 with TRBJ1-5, with a tentative D call TRBD1 (5 bases). The sequencing sample was made of naive CD8+ T cells sorted from blood. This TCR derives from a man aged 25 to 45 in good health. The CDR3 DNA reads as TGTGCCACATCCCGGAGGGGAATTCGCATTCAGCCCCAGCATTTT. This translates into CATSRRGIRIQPQHF.